The entry below describes one TCR beta chain. Antigen unknown. This sample is part of a study of immune heterogeneity within non-small cell lung tumors. On the study more broadly: The tumors comprised several squamous cell carcinomas, around 10 non-squamous carcinomas and 1 not otherwise specified. Study findings and constraints: Between one patient and another, high-frequency T-cell receptor beta clonotypes were largely distinct.

Template input, which was bulk tumor genomic DNA, totaled roughly 590 ng per sample. Surgical sampling yielded several biopsies per primary tumor (spaced far apart). Curative operations were performed on patients who had untreated, newly diagnosed non-small cell lung cancer. Multiplex PCR employing 32 V and 13 J primers generated amplicons of the TCR beta CDR3. TCRdb re-derived calls from the multiplex PCR reads in MiXCR, one entry per CDR3 protein. The sample lists fewer than 14,000 distinct CDR3 sequences; 30% were seen once. This clonotype was obtained from a woman between 50 and 59 years old with non-small cell lung cancer. Sequencing used lung tumor tissue.

The CDR3 bases are TGTGCCAGCAGTTCCGCTCGCGGGAGACCCTACGAGCAGTACTTC. Its translation is CASSSARGRPYEQYF. V gene TRBV6-5 combines with J gene TRBJ2-7, with TRBD2 identical over 7 bases. V was pared by 4 bases and J by 2 bases, with 8 bases of the junction left unmatched. Germline V gene sequence: CDR1 MNHEY, CDR2 SVGAGI. The CDR3 length is 15 residues.